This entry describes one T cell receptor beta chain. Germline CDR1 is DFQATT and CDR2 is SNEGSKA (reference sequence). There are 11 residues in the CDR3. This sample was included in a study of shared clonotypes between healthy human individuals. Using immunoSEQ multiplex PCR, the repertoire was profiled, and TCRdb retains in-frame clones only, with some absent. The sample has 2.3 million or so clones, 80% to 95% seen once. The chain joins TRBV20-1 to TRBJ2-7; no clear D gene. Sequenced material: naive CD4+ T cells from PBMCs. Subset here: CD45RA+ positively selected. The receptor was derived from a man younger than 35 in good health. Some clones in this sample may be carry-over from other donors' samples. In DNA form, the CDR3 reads TGCAGCCCAGTATCGGCCTACGAGCAGTACTTC. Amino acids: CSPVSAYEQYF.